These 30 T cell receptor beta chains were sequenced from one sample in a study of cytomegalovirus exposure and HLA in healthy donors. The primer mix had 60 Vbeta and 13 Jbeta primers. Clones were sequenced by immunoSEQ multiplex PCR, and TCRdb holds only the in-frame ones, with some missing. Here the sample spans about 200,000 clones, more than 75% being singletons. The sequencing sample was made of PBMCs. The receptors derive from a woman in her forties in good health and CMV-seronegative.

The chain recombines TRBV30 with TRBJ2-1, with D possibly TRBD1 on 6 matching bases. Germline-derived CDR1 and CDR2 are GTSNPN and SVGIG (reference sequence). The CDR3 runs to 14 residues. Trimming shortened V by 5 bases and J by 0 bases, and 11 bases separated the two germline ends. Here the CDR3 DNA reads TGTGCCTGGGGCCAGGGGAACTCCTACAATGAGCAGTTCTTC. It codes for CAWGQGNSYNEQFF.

The V and J genes are TRBV27 and TRBJ2-2; 8 bases agree with TRBD2. The CDR3 is made up of 14 amino acids. With 6 bases clipped from V and 5 bases from J, the junction kept 5 bases outside the gene matches. Germline V lookup: CDR1 MNHEY, CDR2 SMNVEV (reference sequence). For the CDR3, the DNA is TGTGCCAGCAGCGGGACTAGTAGGACCGGGGAGCTGTTTTTT. This gives the protein CASSGTSRTGELFF.

V usage is TRBV30 and J usage is TRBJ1-1; D might be TRBD1 (5 bases). The V end lost 3 bases, the J end lost 8 bases, and 13 bases lay between the germline ends. Looked up from germline, CDR1 is GTSNPN and CDR2 is SVGIG (reference sequence). The CDR3 is made up of 12 amino acids. The CDR3 here is CAWRAQRTEAFF. The CDR3 DNA reads TGTGCCTGGAGAGCTCAGAGGACAGAAGCTTTCTTT. The whole variable domain, remainder taken from reference TRBV30 and TRBJ1-1, is SQTIHQWPATLVQPVGSPLSLECTVEGTSNPNLYWYRQAAGRGLQLLFYSVGIGQISSEVPQNLSASRPQDRQFILSSKKLLLSDSGFYLCAWRAQRTEAFFGQGTRLTVV.

The chain joins TRBV30 to TRBJ1-3, with TRBD1 matching 7 bases. The CDR3 extends over 16 amino acids. With V trimmed by 3 bases and J by 7 bases, 15 bases remained unmatched. CDR1 is GTSNPN and CDR2 is SVGIG in the germline V gene (reference sequence). The CDR3 DNA reads TGTGCCTGGAGCCCCAGCAAGGGGCAGGGGGAGAACACCATATATTTT. Protein sequence: CAWSPSKGQGENTIYF.

The chain is built from TRBV5-1 and TRBJ2-7; no definite D call. Per the germline V gene, CDR1 is SGHRS and CDR2 is YFSETQ. This CDR3 region has 12 residues. The V end was cut by 3 bases, the J end by 0 bases, with 4 bases between. The CDR3 region is CASSSNSYEQYF. CDR3 sequence (DNA): TGCGCCAGCAGCTCAAACTCCTACGAGCAGTACTTC.

The V call is TRBV28, the J call TRBJ2-3; 7 bases are a match to TRBD2. Germline V lookup: CDR1 MDHEN, CDR2 SYDVKM. The CDR3 extends over 15 amino acids. After removal of 10 bases from V and 3 bases from J, the junction contained 13 bases not matched to a gene. CDR3 sequence: CATRVAGVETDTQYF. In DNA form, the CDR3 reads TGTGCCACCCGGGTGGCGGGAGTTGAAACAGATACGCAGTATTTT.

The V gene is TRBV11-2, the J gene TRBJ2-7, with 11 bases aligning to TRBD2. The germline V gene encodes CDR1 SGHAT and CDR2 FQNNGV. With V trimmed by 8 bases and J by 4 bases, 13 bases remained unmatched. CDR3 length: 16 residues. In DNA form, the CDR3 reads TGTGCCAGCTCGTTCTTGACTAGCGGGAAATCGTACGAGCAGTACTTC. Translation gives CASSFLTSGKSYEQYF.

The chain is built from TRBV27 and TRBJ2-2; D might be TRBD1 (6 bases). V dropped 5 bases and J dropped 7 bases, with 14 bases sitting between them. Germline-derived CDR1 and CDR2 are MNHEY and SMNVEV (reference sequence). The CDR3 length is 14 residues. CDR3 in amino acids: CASSRQGSGGELFF. The CDR3 bases are TGTGCCAGCAGTCGTCAGGGGTCCGGCGGGGAGCTGTTTTTT.

This clone occurred once. The chain carries TRBV5-6 and TRBJ2-6; D is ambiguous. CDR3 length: 16 amino acids. The V gene's germline CDR1 is SGHDT and CDR2 YYEEEE. Between the trimmed V and J ends, which lost 0 bases and 4 bases, there was a span of 11 bases. CDR3 loop: CASSLVVAAGANVLTF. CDR3 bases: TGTGCCAGCAGCTTGGTGGTGGCGGCCGGGGCCAACGTCCTGACTTTC. The variable domain in full, with the rest retrieved from reference TRBV5-6 and TRBJ2-6, is DAGVTQSPTHLIKTRGQQVTLRCSPKSGHDTVSWYQQALGQGPQFIFQYYEEEERQRGNFPDRFSGHQFPNYSSELNVNALLLGDSALYLCASSLVVAAGANVLTFGAGSRLTVL.

The rearrangement links TRBV7-9 to TRBJ2-5, with TRBD2 identical over 7 bases. V trimming: 5 bases; J trimming: 4 bases; junction bases outside the gene matches: 4. Germline assignment: CDR1 SEHNR and CDR2 FQNEAQ (reference sequence). The CDR3 is made up of 13 amino acids. This CDR3 reads CASSPAGRETQYF. In DNA, the CDR3 is TGTGCCAGCAGCCCAGCGGGAAGAGAGACCCAGTACTTC.

There are a few counts of this clone. V and J are TRBV2 and TRBJ2-1; 14 bases line up with TRBD2. V was pared by 3 bases and J by 7 bases, with 11 bases of the junction left unmatched. The CDR3 covers 18 residues. Germline loops: CDR1 SNHLY, CDR2 FYNNEI. The CDR3: CASSDPLGTSGRVNEQFF. The CDR3 DNA reads TGTGCCAGCAGTGACCCCCTCGGGACTAGCGGGAGAGTTAATGAGCAGTTCTTC. Together with reference TRBV2 and TRBJ2-1, the CDR3 gives the full variable domain: EPEVTQTPSHQVTQMGQEVILRCVPISNHLYFYWYRQILGQKVEFLVSFYNNEISEKSEIFDDQFSVERPDGSNFTLKIRSTKLEDSAMYFCASSDPLGTSGRVNEQFFGPGTRLTVL.

The chain has TRBV27 and TRBJ1-5; the D is unclear. This CDR3 comprises 13 residues. Trimming removed 5 bases at V and 0 bases at J, with 5 bases between. Germline loops: CDR1 MNHEY, CDR2 SMNVEV (reference sequence). The CDR3: CASSSYSNQPQHF. CDR3 sequence (DNA): TGTGCCAGCAGTAGCTATAGCAATCAGCCCCAGCATTTT.

This sequence joins TRBV7-9 and TRBJ2-7; 16 bases match TRBD2. Germline V gene data show CDR1 as SEHNR and CDR2 as FQNEAQ (reference sequence). The CDR3 is 18 amino acids. With V trimmed by 2 bases and J by 4 bases, 8 bases remained unmatched. The CDR3 DNA sequence: TGTGCCAGCAGCTTATTCGTCGGGACTAGCGGGAGGGGGTACGAGCAGTACTTC. Protein: CASSLFVGTSGRGYEQYF.

This clone was detected once. This chain uses TRBV4-1 with TRBJ2-1; TRBD2 matches 8 bases. This CDR3 has 14 residues. V trimming: 5 bases; J trimming: 5 bases; junction bases outside the gene matches: 5. Per the germline V gene, CDR1 is MGHRA and CDR2 is YSYEKL. In DNA, the CDR3 is TGCGCCAGCAGCTATAGCGGGGAAGACAATGAGCAGTTCTTC. It is translated as CASSYSGEDNEQFF.

The V and J genes are TRBV19 and TRBJ1-2, with unresolved D. Looked up from germline, CDR1 is LNHDA and CDR2 is SQIVND (reference sequence). V gave up 8 bases and J gave up 6 bases, with 19 bases separating them. This CDR3 spans 14 amino acids. The CDR3 is CASAGQWGWDGYTF. The CDR3 DNA is TGTGCCAGTGCGGGTCAATGGGGATGGGATGGCTACACCTTC. The full variable domain, rest sourced from reference TRBV19 and TRBJ1-2, is DGGITQSPKYLFRKEGQNVTLSCEQNLNHDAMYWYRQDPGQGLRLIYYSQIVNDFQKGDIAEGYSVSREKKESFPLTVTSAQKNPTAFYLCASAGQWGWDGYTFGSGTRLTVV.

As for this clone: The junction departs from the called germline gene at one end, perhaps through a read error. The chain couples TRBV7-9 to TRBJ1-1, with D unresolved. The CDR3 totals 12 residues. Germline assignment: CDR1 SEHNR and CDR2 FQNEAQ (reference sequence). In nucleotides, the CDR3 is TGTTCCAGCAGCTTAGTCGGCGGTTTCGCTTTCTTT. It codes for CSSSLVGGFAFF.

The genes are TRBV7-9 and TRBJ2-3; D is perhaps TRBD1 (6 bases). The ends were cut back, 8 bases at V and 5 bases at J, with 26 bases in the middle. This CDR3 is built from 17 residues. Germline CDR1 SEHNR, CDR2 FQNEAQ (reference sequence). CDR3 amino acids: CASAYNRVNQGRDTQYF. CDR3 nucleotide sequence: TGTGCCAGCGCGTACAACAGGGTTAATCAGGGCAGAGATACGCAGTATTTT. The full variable domain, its missing parts supplied by reference TRBV7-9 and TRBJ2-3, is DTGVSQNPRHKITKRGQNVTFRCDPISEHNRLYWYRQTLGQGPEFLTYFQNEAQLEKSRLLSDRFSAERPKGSFSTLEIQRTEQGDSAMYLCASAYNRVNQGRDTQYFGPGTRLTVL.

The chain carries TRBV5-1 and TRBJ2-5; 10 nucleotides line up with TRBD2. This CDR3 is 16 amino acids long. The germline CDR1 and CDR2 sequences are SGHRS and YFSETQ. Germline trimming cut 5 bases from V and 0 bases from J; bases unmatched to any gene: 7. This CDR3 reads CASRRTSGMYQETQYF. CDR3 in DNA: TGCGCCAGCAGGCGGACTAGCGGAATGTACCAAGAGACCCAGTACTTC. Complete variable domain (other parts from reference TRBV5-1 and TRBJ2-5): KAGVTQTPRYLIKTRGQQVTLSCSPISGHRSVSWYQQTPGQGLQFLFEYFSETQRNKGNFPGRFSGRQFSNSRSEMNVSTLELGDSALYLCASRRTSGMYQETQYFGPGTRLLVL.

This clone was found a few times. The chain recombines TRBV5-1 with TRBJ1-3; no clear D gene. Germline CDR1 and CDR2: SGHRS and YFSETQ. Trimming cost V 0 bases and J 2 bases, with 9 bases left between them. The CDR3 runs 15 residues. The CDR3 nucleotides are TGCGCCAGCAGCTTGGGTGGAGGGACTGGAAACACCATATATTTT. Translation gives CASSLGGGTGNTIYF.

This chain uses TRBV5-4 with TRBJ2-6; D perhaps matches TRBD2 (7 bases). V lost 10 bases and J 3 bases, leaving 14 bases between the germline ends. The CDR3 has 14 amino acids. Per germline, CDR1 SGHNT and CDR2 YYREEE (reference sequence). The CDR3 is CAHEGGGGANVLTF. CDR3 coding DNA: TGTGCCCACGAGGGGGGGGGTGGGGCCAACGTCCTGACTTTC.

The V and J genes are TRBV9 and TRBJ2-7; 7 bases are shared with TRBD2. This CDR3 comprises 14 residues. Germline-derived CDR1 and CDR2 are SGDLS and YYNGEE. Unmatched junction bases numbered 6, after V lost 3 bases and J lost 3 bases. CDR3 in DNA: TGTGCCAGCAGCGCGACTAGCCCGGGCTACGAGCAGTACTTC. It translates to CASSATSPGYEQYF.

The chain couples TRBV20-1 to TRBJ2-7; D is undetermined. CDR3 length equals 11 residues. V lost 1 base and J lost 6, with 7 bases in between. Germline V gene lookup returns CDR1 DFQATT and CDR2 SNEGSKA (reference sequence). The CDR3 reads CSARGRGEQYF. The CDR3 nucleotides are TGCAGTGCTAGAGGGCGCGGCGAGCAGTACTTC.

The chain is built from TRBV2 and TRBJ2-1; D is ambiguous. V shed 1 base and J shed 7 bases, with 11 bases lying between them. Looked up from germline, CDR1 is SNHLY and CDR2 is FYNNEI. This CDR3 has 14 residues. The CDR3: CASSEGLRVNEQFF. The CDR3 DNA follows: TGTGCCAGCAGTGAAGGTTTACGGGTGAATGAGCAGTTCTTC.

The chain is built from TRBV7-9 and TRBJ2-2; 7 nucleotides line up with TRBD2. Germline CDR1 and CDR2: SEHNR and FQNEAQ (reference sequence). V was pared by 7 bases and J by 3 bases, with 11 bases of the junction left unmatched. This CDR3 comprises 16 residues. The CDR3 spells CASIRRGLVHTGELFF. The CDR3 nucleotides read TGTGCCAGCATTCGTCGAGGACTAGTACACACCGGGGAGCTGTTTTTT.

CDR3 sequence reads: CASSQDVGTLAGDYVYEQYF. CDR3 nucleotides: TGCGCCAGCAGCCAAGATGTCGGGACCTTAGCGGGAGATTATGTCTACGAGCAGTACTTC. The rearrangement joins TRBV4-1 to TRBJ2-7; 9 positions match TRBD2. Germline V gives CDR1 MGHRA, CDR2 YSYEKL. Losses at the gene ends were 0 bases for V and 3 bases for J; bases not matched to a gene: 18. The CDR3 runs 20 residues.

The chain links TRBV16 to TRBJ2-7, with D possibly being TRBD2 (6 bases). Trimming left V 4 bases short and J 7 bases short, with 11 bases between. Germline loops: CDR1 KGHSY, CDR2 FQNENV. CDR3 length: 12 amino acids. The CDR3: CASSPTGREQYF. The CDR3 DNA follows: TGTGCCAGCAGCCCGACGGGGAGGGAGCAGTACTTC. The full variable domain, rest sourced from reference TRBV16 and TRBJ2-7, is GEEVAQTPKHLVRGEGQKAKLYCAPIKGHSYVFWYQQVLKNEFKFLISFQNENVFDETGMPKERFSAKCLPNSPCSLEIQATKLEDSAVYFCASSPTGREQYFGPGTRLTVT.

This sequence joins TRBV7-9 and TRBJ2-7, with D possibly matching TRBD1 (6 bases). V was pared by 2 bases and J by 3 bases, with 11 bases between. The CDR3 has 14 residues. Germline V gives CDR1 SEHNR, CDR2 FQNEAQ (reference sequence). CDR3 sequence: CASSLLTQGYEQYF. DNA for the CDR3: TGTGCCAGCAGCTTACTAACACAGGGCTACGAGCAGTACTTC.

The rearrangement joins TRBV4-2 to TRBJ2-7; 8 nucleotides agree with TRBD2. The CDR3 extends over 14 amino acids. The V segment lost 4 bases and the J segment 2 bases; nucleotides outside the gene matches: 4. The germline CDR1 and CDR2 sequences are LGHNA and YNFKEQ. CDR3 in amino acids: CASSPPGGTYEQYF. Written as DNA, the CDR3 is TGTGCCAGCAGCCCCCCGGGGGGGACCTACGAGCAGTACTTC.

This chain uses TRBV4-2 with TRBJ2-7; 10 bases are a match to TRBD2. V gave up 0 bases and J gave up 0 bases; unmatched junction bases: 2. Germline V gives CDR1 LGHNA, CDR2 YNFKEQ. CDR3 length equals 16 residues. The CDR3 DNA reads TGTGCCAGCAGCCAAGAGTCTAGCGGGAGCTCCTACGAGCAGTACTTC. Protein: CASSQESSGSSYEQYF.

This clone was seen only once. The chain combines TRBV11-2 with TRBJ2-5, with a weak D call TRBD1 (6 bases). This CDR3 has 14 amino acids. Trimming took off 7 bases at V and 5 bases at J, with 17 bases between the two ends. Germline values: CDR1 SGHAT, CDR2 FQNNGV. This CDR3 is CASTISWGQETQYF. In DNA form, the CDR3 reads TGTGCCAGCACCATCTCTTGGGGGCAGGAGACCCAGTACTTC.